This T cell receptor (beta chain) was documented in a study of PD-1 blockade in classical Hodgkin lymphoma. Every patient was affected by relapse after autologous stem cell transplantation, while exposure to brentuximab vedotin was not uniform. Study-wide results and limits: Baseline diversity resembling that of newly diagnosed patients was seen in complete responders. Only CD4+ TCR diversity, not CD8+, had risen significantly by C4D1.

This clone appeared once. Its specificity is unknown. TCRdb's copy holds only in-frame clones and misses some; the assay was immunoSEQ multiplex PCR. The table shows approximately 89,000 clones, with approximately 80% occurring only once. V was shortened by 6 bases and J by 8 bases, with 16 bases between the two germline ends. From germline, CDR1 is MNHEY and CDR2 SVGAGI. This CDR3 contains 14 residues. The V and J genes are TRBV6-5 and TRBJ1-4, with TRBD1 as a possible D gene (6 bases). The sequence came from a human donor with classical Hodgkin lymphoma. Sequences were derived from peripheral blood mononuclear cells (PBMCs), sampled at baseline. The DNA for the CDR3 is TGTGCCAGCAGCCCACAGGGTTATCGGGAAAAACTGTTTTTT. This encodes CASSPQGYREKLFF.